This TCR beta chain emerged from a study of patients and donors after allogeneic stem cell transplantation. This clonotype was seen a handful of times. TCRdb re-called the RT-PCR reads with MiXCR, one entry per CDR3 protein. This sample has some 960,000 distinct CDR3 sequences, with approximately 18% found just once. Trimming stripped 4 bases from V and 5 bases from J, with 8 bases between. This CDR3 contains 13 residues. Source material: blood, either unsorted or a sorted T cell fraction (not recorded which). The chain uses TRBV12-3 or TRBV12-4 and TRBJ2-2; D call uncertain. The receptor's source is a human donor who was either an allogeneic HSCT recipient or a stem cell or donor lymphocyte infusion donor (not recorded which). It is not recorded whose cells these are; they may come from a transplant donor. CDR3 protein: CASSSLTTGELFF. DNA of the CDR3: TGTGCCAGCAGTTCTCTGACGACCGGGGAGCTGTTTTTT.